The subject of this entry is one T cell receptor (beta chain). This sample is part of a study of shared clonotypes between healthy human individuals. Study summary: There were three CD4 naive, three CD4 memory, two CD8 naive and one CD8 memory plates per donor.

CDR3 length: 17 amino acids. The germline CDR1 and CDR2 sequences are SGHVS and FNYEAQ. V gave up 1 base and J gave up 5 bases; unmatched junction bases: 11. As defined, naive CD8 cells were CD45RO-negative and positively selected for CCR7, with terminally differentiated effector memory CD45RA+ cells excluded. The deep-level immunoSEQ assay was used. Investigators spread the genomic DNA of each subset evenly over several immunoSEQ plates. As handled by the study authors: Junction-only sequences produced by ImmunoSEQ had no quality scores, so filtering differed. Only in-frame clones appear in the TCRdb table, and some are missing; sequencing was by immunoSEQ multiplex PCR. That table is the source of V, J and clone size, and D and trimming were worked out from the DNA. The data show more than 500,000 clones, about 95% seen once.

The clonotype was recovered from a young woman in good health. V is TRBV7-6 and J is TRBJ2-1; 7 nucleotides match TRBD2. Sequenced: naive CD8+ T cells sorted from blood. For the CDR3, the DNA is TGTGCCAGCAGCTTAGTTCTAGCGGAAAGAGCCGACAATGAGCAGTTCTTC. Its protein product is CASSLVLAERADNEQFF.